This T cell receptor (beta chain) was profiled in a study of cytomegalovirus exposure and HLA in healthy donors. PCR used 60 Vbeta primers and 13 Jbeta primers. Study processing details: An analysis that came later counted 73 million or so unique TCR beta chains, approximately 10 million shared. Libraries were prepared by immunoSEQ multiplex PCR; TCRdb keeps only in-frame clonotypes and omits some of them. The D gene and trimming were derived from the DNA, and the V and J assignments and clone size from that table. The sample totals some 72,000 clones. With regard to this clone: The target antigen is unknown.

This CDR3 contains 19 residues. Trimming at V came to 0 bases and at J to 2 bases, leaving 16 bases not matched to a gene. The germline V gene encodes CDR1 SGHDN and CDR2 FVKESK. General study findings and limits: By a later analysis, the bulk of CMV-associated TCR beta chains appeared HLA-restricted. The study put 150 to 200 TCR beta chains on its list as cytomegalovirus-associated. Solely CMV serostatus was available to characterize immune exposure.

The TCR comes from a boy between 10 and 17 years old in good health and CMV-seronegative. The chain combines TRBV14 with TRBJ2-7, with 7 bases fitting TRBD2. The specimen sequenced was PBMCs. In DNA form, the CDR3 reads TGTGCCAGCAGCCAAGACCCCTGGGCTAGCGGCGCGGGGGCCTACGAGCAGTACTTC. This codes for CASSQDPWASGAGAYEQYF.